These 12 T cell receptor beta chains were all obtained from the same sample, sequenced in a study of cytomegalovirus exposure and HLA in healthy donors. The primer mix had 60 Vbeta and 13 Jbeta primers. The data were produced by immunoSEQ multiplex PCR, yet TCRdb's version contains in-frame clones alone and is incomplete. The sample carries 55,000 to 75,000 clones, over 70% recorded once. The sequencing input was PBMCs. These receptors originate from a human donor in good health.

Of note for this clone: The same CDR3 can be traced to other DNA sequences in this sample. The V call is TRBV15, the J call TRBJ1-5; D is perhaps TRBD1 (5 bases). This CDR3 comprises 15 residues. Germline V gives CDR1 LNHNV, CDR2 YYDKDF (reference sequence). Trimming shortened V by 0 bases and J by 3 bases, and 9 bases separated the two germline ends. The chain's CDR3 is CATSRDGGSNQPQHF. The CDR3 DNA is TGTGCCACCAGCAGAGATGGGGGGTCCAATCAGCCCCAGCATTTT.

DNA of the CDR3: TGTGCCAGCAGCTTGGGACAGGGCGATGGCTACACCTTC. It yields the protein CASSLGQGDGYTF. The chain carries TRBV7-9 and TRBJ1-2, with 9 bases that match TRBD1. Germline assignment: CDR1 SEHNR and CDR2 FQNEAQ (reference sequence). This CDR3 has 13 residues. The J segment lost 6 bases and the V segment lost 3 bases, leaving 2 bases of the junction unmatched. Full variable domain (outside the CDR3, taken from reference TRBV7-9 and TRBJ1-2): DTGVSQNPRHKITKRGQNVTFRCDPISEHNRLYWYRQTLGQGPEFLTYFQNEAQLEKSRLLSDRFSAERPKGSFSTLEIQRTEQGDSAMYLCASSLGQGDGYTFGSGTRLTVV.

The chain links TRBV23-1 to TRBJ2-1, with D maybe TRBD2 (6 bases). TRBV23-1 carries the ORF label, with uncertain function. The CDR3 loop spans 16 amino acids. V was pared by 0 bases and J by 4 bases, with 13 bases between. In nucleotides, the CDR3 is TGCGCCAGCAGTCAATCGCGGGCTAGCGCTTACAATGAGCAGTTCTTC. It yields the protein CASSQSRASAYNEQFF.

This chain uses TRBV5-4 with TRBJ2-1; 8 positions agree with TRBD2. The V gene end was trimmed by 6 bases and the J gene end by 0 bases; junction bases not matched to a gene: 8. Germline CDR1 is SGHNT and CDR2 is YYREEE (reference sequence). The CDR3 spans 16 residues. This CDR3 is CASTPLAGSSYNEQFF. The CDR3 DNA sequence: TGTGCCAGCACCCCTTTAGCGGGGAGCTCCTACAATGAGCAGTTCTTC.

V and J are TRBV5-1 and TRBJ2-1; 7 nucleotides line up with TRBD2. The CDR3 extends over 15 amino acids. The V gene end was trimmed by 0 bases and the J gene end by 5 bases; junction bases not matched to a gene: 5. The germline gives CDR1 SGHRS, CDR2 YFSETQ. The CDR3 DNA reads TGCGCCAGCAGCTTGGGGGGGACTACCCACAATGAGCAGTTCTTC. Protein product: CASSLGGTTHNEQFF.

The CDR3 sequence: CASIRPGLPGNTIYF. CDR3 coding DNA: TGTGCCAGCATCCGCCCGGGACTACCTGGAAACACCATATATTTT. This chain connects TRBV7-2 to TRBJ1-3, with D possibly being TRBD1 (5 bases). This CDR3 spans 15 amino acids. Germline V gives CDR1 SGHTA, CDR2 FQGNSA. Trimming cost V 7 bases and J 2 bases, with 15 bases left between them.

V and J are TRBV7-9 and TRBJ2-5, with TRBD1 identical over 12 bases. The trim removed 3 bases at V and 0 bases at J, leaving 2 bases unmatched. The CDR3 runs 16 residues. Per germline, CDR1 SEHNR and CDR2 FQNEAQ (reference sequence). The CDR3 is CASSLGTGGYQETQYF. CDR3 nucleotides: TGTGCCAGCAGCTTGGGGACAGGGGGCTACCAAGAGACCCAGTACTTC.

This clone is a singleton in its sample. This chain uses TRBV2 with TRBJ2-2; maybe TRBD2 (6 bases). CDR3 size: 16 residues. Germline CDR1 is SNHLY and CDR2 is FYNNEI. V was trimmed by 2 bases and J by 2 bases, leaving 12 bases between them. The CDR3 protein is CASSEQGGTNTGELFF. The CDR3 DNA follows: TGTGCCAGCAGTGAACAGGGAGGTACAAACACCGGGGAGCTGTTTTTT.

The chain links TRBV6-5 to TRBJ1-6; 9 bases are shared with TRBD1. CDR1 and CDR2 from the germline V gene are MNHEY and SVGAGI. V lost 4 bases to trimming and J lost 2 bases; unmatched junction nucleotides: 3. The CDR3 loop spans 16 amino acids. CDR3 in DNA: TGTGCCAGCAGTTCTGGACAGGGGACCTATAATTCACCCCTCCACTTT. Translated: CASSSGQGTYNSPLHF.

The genes are TRBV25-1 and TRBJ2-5; TRBD2 agrees at 10 bases. Germline trimming cut 3 bases from V and 5 bases from J; bases unmatched to any gene: 9. CDR3 size: 16 residues. Germline CDR1 and CDR2: MGHDK and SYGVNS. This CDR3 reads CASSEGAGGPSETQYF. CDR3 bases: TGTGCCAGCAGTGAGGGAGCGGGAGGGCCTTCGGAGACCCAGTACTTC. The full variable domain, with the rest looked up from reference TRBV25-1 and TRBJ2-5, is EADIYQTPRYLVIGTGKKITLECSQTMGHDKMYWYQQDPGMELHLIHYSYGVNSTEKGDLSSESTVSRIRTEHFPLTLESARPSHTSQYLCASSEGAGGPSETQYFGPGTRLLVL.

The genes are TRBV6-5 and TRBJ2-4, with TRBD1 identical over 8 bases. This CDR3 region has 13 residues. V lost 5 bases to trimming and J lost 8 bases; unmatched junction nucleotides: 5. The germline V gene encodes CDR1 MNHEY and CDR2 SVGAGI. The CDR3 nucleotides read TGTGCCAGCAGTCGCGACAGGGGTGACATTCAGTACTTC. Protein product: CASSRDRGDIQYF.

The chain couples TRBV9 to TRBJ1-4, with TRBD1 identical over 10 bases. The CDR3 totals 17 residues. Trimming took 0 bases from V and 6 from J; bases not matched to a gene: 8. Germline V gene sequence: CDR1 SGDLS, CDR2 YYNGEE. CDR3 residues: CASSVGGGGTGDEKLFF. The CDR3, as DNA: TGTGCCAGCAGCGTAGGAGGAGGGGGGACAGGGGATGAAAAACTGTTTTTT.